These 20 T cell receptor beta chains share one sample of origin, sequenced in a study of siplizumab effects on memory and regulatory T cells. Produced via immunoSEQ multiplex PCR; TCRdb's table is partial and in-frame only. The sample holds more than 85,000 clones; roughly 92% are singletons and the top ten take approximately 1.2%. Sequencing used CD4+ T cells sorted from blood. These receptors were obtained from a human donor in good health.

The J gene is TRBJ1-2, the V gene TRBV4-1; 9 bases map to TRBD1. This CDR3 has 15 residues. CDR1 is MGHRA, CDR2 YSYEKL, per germline. J was trimmed by 3 bases and V by 4 bases; bases with no gene match: 6. This CDR3 is CASSREQGAYYGYTF. CDR3 DNA: TGCGCCAGCAGCCGAGAACAGGGGGCTTACTATGGCTACACCTTC.

The chain is built from TRBV19 and TRBJ1-2; D is uncertain. The V and J ends lost 0 bases and 8 bases respectively, with 10 bases between them. Germline V gives CDR1 LNHDA, CDR2 SQIVND (reference sequence). This CDR3 comprises 13 residues. The CDR3 loop is CASSIDQAGGYTF. The DNA of the CDR3 is TGTGCCAGTAGTATAGACCAGGCGGGGGGCTACACCTTC.

The gene calls are TRBV25-1 and TRBJ2-3; TRBD2 aligns across 7 bases. V shed 3 bases, J shed 10 bases, and the junction held 7 bases outside the gene matches. The CDR3 length is 13 residues. Per the germline V gene, CDR1 is MGHDK and CDR2 is SYGVNS. The CDR3 reads CASSDRGEVSQYF. Written as DNA, the CDR3 is TGTGCCAGCAGTGACCGGGGGGAGGTATCGCAGTATTTT.

This clone came up once. This sequence joins TRBV29-1 and TRBJ1-1; no clear D gene. The CDR3 loop spans 13 amino acids. From germline, CDR1 is SQVTM and CDR2 ANQGSEA. Trimming took 7 bases from V and 0 from J, leaving 12 bases between them. The CDR3 sequence is CSADTFMNTEAFF. Written as DNA, the CDR3 is TGCAGCGCAGACACTTTCATGAACACTGAAGCTTTCTTT.

The chain carries TRBV19 and TRBJ2-5; 7 positions match TRBD2. With V trimmed by 6 bases and J by 0 bases, 16 bases remained unmatched. CDR3 length equals 18 residues. Germline V lookup: CDR1 LNHDA, CDR2 SQIVND (reference sequence). The CDR3 here is CASSLSWGRGPYQETQYF. In DNA form, the CDR3 reads TGTGCCAGTAGCCTCTCCTGGGGGAGGGGTCCGTACCAAGAGACCCAGTACTTC.

The genes are TRBV5-1 and TRBJ1-2; D gene ambiguous. CDR1 is SGHRS, CDR2 YFSETQ, per germline. This CDR3 spans 15 amino acids. The germline V and J ends were trimmed by 0 bases and 3 bases, with 12 bases remaining between them. The CDR3 nucleotides are TGCGCCAGCAGCTTGGTGCAGGTGGGAGACTATGGCTACACCTTC. Encoded protein: CASSLVQVGDYGYTF.

The chain couples TRBV9 to TRBJ2-1, with D hard to call. This CDR3 has 16 amino acids. Between the trimmed V and J ends, which lost 0 bases and 1 base, there was a span of 11 bases. Germline assignment: CDR1 SGDLS and CDR2 YYNGEE. The CDR3 sequence: CASSVDPVWSYNEQFF. The CDR3 DNA follows: TGTGCCAGCAGCGTAGATCCGGTATGGTCCTACAATGAGCAGTTCTTC.

The chain recombines TRBV4-1 with TRBJ1-1; D not certain. V was pared by 4 bases and J by 0 bases, with 12 bases between. The CDR3 contains 15 residues. Germline CDR1 is MGHRA and CDR2 is YSYEKL. The CDR3 protein is CASSRLGRMNTEAFF. CDR3 nucleotide sequence: TGCGCCAGCAGCCGTTTGGGCAGAATGAACACTGAAGCTTTCTTT.

The DNA of the CDR3 is TGTGCCAGCAGCGAGAAGCGGGAGGAGACCCAGTACTTC. Protein product: CASSEKREETQYF. The chain recombines TRBV21-1 with TRBJ2-5; the table's D gene call, TRBD2, was not cross checked with the DNA. TRBV21-1 constitutes a pseudogene. The CDR3 is made up of 13 amino acids.

This clone turned up a few times. The chain couples TRBV7-2 to TRBJ2-2, with TRBD1 identical over 7 bases. This CDR3 is built from 15 residues. The junction had 10 bases not matched to a gene; V was cut back by 6 bases and J by 6 bases. Per germline, CDR1 SGHTA and CDR2 FQGNSA. As DNA, the CDR3 is TGTGCCAGCAGGTCAGGGGGAATCGTCGCCGGGGAGCTGTTTTTT. Its translation is CASRSGGIVAGELFF.

V gene TRBV15 combines with J gene TRBJ1-5, with D possibly matching TRBD1 (6 bases). V dropped 6 bases and J dropped 5 bases, with 17 bases sitting between them. Germline CDR1 is LNHNV and CDR2 is YYDKDF (reference sequence). This CDR3 spans 15 amino acids. The CDR3 region has the DNA TGTGCCACCAGAACCCTCTCGGGGGCAGATCAGCCCCAGCATTTT. Protein product: CATRTLSGADQPQHF.

The chain recombines TRBV11-1 with TRBJ1-4, with D maybe TRBD1 (5 bases). The CDR3 is 14 residues long. CDR1 is SGHAT and CDR2 is FQDESV in the germline V gene (reference sequence). Deletions cut 4 bases from V and 5 bases from J, with 11 bases between. This chain's CDR3 is CASSSGTKNEKLFF. CDR3 sequence (DNA): TGTGCCAGCAGCTCCGGGACGAAGAATGAAAAACTGTTTTTT.

This sequence joins TRBV10-3 and TRBJ2-7; no clear D. Between the trimmed V and J ends, which lost 4 bases and 3 bases, there was a span of 10 bases. Germline CDR1 is ENHRY and CDR2 is SYGVKD. CDR3 length: 13 amino acids. CDR3 amino acids: CAISGKGYYEQYF. The CDR3 bases are TGTGCCATCAGTGGGAAAGGGTACTACGAGCAGTACTTC.

V gene TRBV18 combines with J gene TRBJ2-7, with 8 bases lining up with TRBD2. The junction had 6 bases not matched to a gene; V was cut back by 5 bases and J by 3 bases. CDR3 length equals 14 residues. Germline lookup yields CDR1 KGHSH and CDR2 LQKENI. In DNA form, the CDR3 reads TGTGCCAGCTCATCCGGGGGGGCATACTACGAGCAGTACTTC. It specifies CASSSGGAYYEQYF.

CDR3 protein: CASSLGPMNTEAFF. CDR3 in DNA: TGCGCCAGCAGCTTGGGCCCGATGAACACTGAAGCTTTCTTT. The chain combines TRBV5-1 with TRBJ1-1; D ambiguous. The V end lost 0 bases, the J end lost 0 bases, and 6 bases lay between the germline ends. The CDR3 totals 14 residues. Germline lookup yields CDR1 SGHRS and CDR2 YFSETQ. The variable domain in full, with the rest retrieved from reference TRBV5-1 and TRBJ1-1, is KAGVTQTPRYLIKTRGQQVTLSCSPISGHRSVSWYQQTPGQGLQFLFEYFSETQRNKGNFPGRFSGRQFSNSRSEMNVSTLELGDSALYLCASSLGPMNTEAFFGQGTRLTVV.

The chain links TRBV6-6 to TRBJ2-3, with a possible D match to TRBD2 (6 bases). Germline assignment: CDR1 MNHNY and CDR2 SVGAGI (reference sequence). V lost 2 bases, J lost 4 bases, and 10 bases lay in between. The CDR3 is made up of 14 amino acids. The DNA for the CDR3 is TGTGCCAGCAGTTACGCGGAGGGAGCAGATACGCAGTATTTT. Translating gives CASSYAEGADTQYF.

V and J are TRBV30 and TRBJ2-1; maybe TRBD1 (6 bases). Per germline, CDR1 GTSNPN and CDR2 SVGIG (reference sequence). This CDR3 spans 12 amino acids. V was clipped by 1 base and J by 8 bases, with 9 bases between them. CDR3 bases: TGTGCCTGGAGTGAAACAGGGTATGAGCAGTTCTTC. Translating gives CAWSETGYEQFF.

The CDR3 nucleotides are TGTGCCAGCAGCTTCAACAGGGGGCAAGGCTACACCTTC. Translation: CASSFNRGQGYTF. This chain connects TRBV7-2 to TRBJ1-2, with 9 bases that match TRBD1. Looked up from germline, CDR1 is SGHTA and CDR2 is FQGNSA. CDR3 size: 13 residues. Trimming at V came to 3 bases and at J to 8 bases, leaving 4 bases not matched to a gene.

The V gene is TRBV2, the J gene TRBJ2-3; 9 nucleotides align to TRBD2. J was trimmed by 6 bases and V by 8 bases; bases with no gene match: 6. There are 13 residues in the CDR3. Germline V lookup: CDR1 SNHLY, CDR2 FYNNEI. This CDR3 reads CASQRGVADTQYF. CDR3 nucleotide sequence: TGTGCCAGCCAGCGGGGGGTAGCCGATACGCAGTATTTT.

The chain employs TRBV2 and TRBJ1-2; D is ambiguous. V was cut by 8 bases and J by 1 base, with 14 bases left in between. Germline lookup yields CDR1 SNHLY and CDR2 FYNNEI. The CDR3 contains 14 residues. The CDR3 loop reads CASGMFPHNYGYTF. CDR3 coding DNA: TGTGCCAGCGGTATGTTCCCCCATAACTATGGCTACACCTTC.